Listed below are T cell receptor beta chains from one sample, sequenced in a study of siplizumab effects on memory and regulatory T cells. Data came from immunoSEQ multiplex PCR; TCRdb stores just in-frame clones and leaves some out. This sample has approximately 92,000 clones, with 85% to 95% found just once. Sequenced input: non-Treg CD4+ T cells sorted from blood. The receptors stem from a human donor in good health. Both conserved end residues are part of each CDR3. The D gene is left open where the match is weak. For some rows the clone size is stated as once, few or many, or as a class when expanded; others skip it.

>.|TRBV9|.|TRBJ2-3
TGTGCCAGCAGCGTCGAGCAAGCAGGGGATACGCAGTATTTT
CASSVEQAGDTQYF
>.|TRBV28|.|TRBJ2-1
TGTGCCAGCAGTTTACAGCGGAACAATGAGCAGTTCTTC
CASSLQRNNEQFF
>.|TRBV7-6|.|TRBJ2-7
TGTGCCAGCAGCCTGGGGGGCGGGCCGACCTACGAGCAGTACTTC
CASSLGGGPTYEQYF
>.|TRBV5-1|TRBD2|TRBJ2-3
TGCGCCAGCAGCCTTCCTAGCGGGAGTTTGACAGATACGCAGTATTTT
CASSLPSGSLTDTQYF
>.|TRBV30|.|TRBJ2-3
TGTGCCTGGACGGAAAACAGGGCCTACACAGATACGCAGTATTTT
CAWTENRAYTDTQYF
>.|TRBV29-1|TRBD2|TRBJ2-7
TGCAGCGCCGGACTAGCGGGGTCGGCCTACGAGCAGTACTTC
CSAGLAGSAYEQYF
>.|TRBV5-5|.|TRBJ2-7
TGTGCCAGCAGCTTGGTTGGGAGATCCTACGAGCAGTACTTC
CASSLVGRSYEQYF
>.|TRBV2|.|TRBJ2-7
TGTGCCAGCAGGGAAGCTGCACCCGAGCCCTACGAGCAGTACTTC
CASREAAPEPYEQYF
>.|TRBV18|.|TRBJ2-2
TGTGCCAGCTCACGAACCTCATTCGGTACCGGGGAGCTGTTTTTT
CASSRTSFGTGELFF
>.|TRBV9|.|TRBJ1-6
TGTGCCAGCAGCGTAGGGGAGTTATATAATTCACCCCTCCACTTT
CASSVGELYNSPLHF
>.|TRBV6-1|.|TRBJ1-5
TGTGCCAGCAGTGAGTCCGGCAAAAATCAGCCCCAGCATTTT
CASSESGKNQPQHF
>.|TRBV28|.|TRBJ1-1
TGTGCCAGCAGTGTACCCCCGGGACTCGATGAAGCTTTCTTT
CASSVPPGLDEAFF
>.|TRBV5-4|TRBD2|TRBJ2-5
TGTGCCGGGGGGGTAGGTTCGGCACAGCTACAAGAGACCCAGTACTTC
CAGGVGSAQLQETQYF
>.|TRBV18|.|TRBJ2-5
TGTGCCAGCTCACCTCGGGCGTTCATAAATCGAGAGACCCAGTACTTC
CASSPRAFINRETQYF
>.|TRBV6-5|TRBD1|TRBJ1-2
TGTGCCAGCAGTTACAGGGACAGTAATGGCTACACCTTC
CASSYRDSNGYTF
>.|TRBV6-4|.|TRBJ2-1
TGTGCCAGCAGTGCCGGGACTGATCTCGGTGAGCAGTTCTTC
CASSAGTDLGEQFF
>.|TRBV5-4|TRBD2|TRBJ2-1
TGTGCCAGCAGCCCAAAAGGGGGACTAGCGGCGAATCCTTGGCAGTTCTTC
CASSPKGGLAANPWQFF
>.|TRBV18|.|TRBJ1-4
TGTGCCAGCTCACCGAGGGGCGGTGGTGAAAAACTGTTTTTT
CASSPRGGGEKLFF
>.|TRBV4-1|.|TRBJ2-6
TGCGCCAGCAGCCAAGAGGAAGGACAAGCTGGGGCCAACGTCCTGACTTTC
CASSQEEGQAGANVLTF
>once|TRBV5-4|.|TRBJ1-3
TGTGCCAGCAGCTTGACGGGGGCTTCTGGAAACACCATATATTTT
CASSLTGASGNTIYF
>.|TRBV28|.|TRBJ1-5
TGTGCCAGCAGTTCGAACGGGTTCAATCAGCCCCAGCATTTT
CASSSNGFNQPQHF
>.|TRBV9|TRBD2|TRBJ2-5
TGTGCCAGCAGTACTAGCGCGGGGTTCCACCAAGAGACCCAGTACTTC
CASSTSAGFHQETQYF
>few|TRBV5-1|.|TRBJ1-2
TGCGCCAGCAGCACGGGGGGCTCAGATGGCTACACCTTC
CASSTGGSDGYTF
>.|TRBV5-6|TRBD1|TRBJ2-5
TGTGCCAGCAGCTCTGCAGGACAGGGGATCCAAGAGACCCAGTACTTC
CASSSAGQGIQETQYF
>.|TRBV14|TRBD2|TRBJ2-1
TGTGCCAGCAGCCAAGGGGGTAGCGGGAGGATTAATGAGCAGTTCTTC
CASSQGGSGRINEQFF
>.|TRBV7-9|TRBD2|TRBJ2-3
TGTGCCAGCAGCTTTCTAGCGGGATCCACAGATACGCAGTATTTT
CASSFLAGSTDTQYF
>.|TRBV5-1|.|TRBJ2-2
TGCGCCAGCAGCTTGGCCACCGGGGACACCGGGGAGCTGTTTTTT
CASSLATGDTGELFF
>.|TRBV5-1|TRBD1|TRBJ2-7
TGCGCCAGCAGCGTAGGGACAGGGGAGGAAAGCGAGCAGTACTTC
CASSVGTGEESEQYF
>.|TRBV18|.|TRBJ1-2
TGTGCCAGCTCACCCGAGGACTATGGCTACACCTTC
CASSPEDYGYTF
>.|TRBV30|.|TRBJ1-2
TGTGCCTGGGAGATCGGGGTCGCTAACTATGGCTACACCTTC
CAWEIGVANYGYTF
>.|TRBV5-1|.|TRBJ1-2
TGCGCCAGCAGCAGTCAGGTCGGGACACCTTATGGCTACACCTTC
CASSSQVGTPYGYTF
>few|TRBV6-6|TRBD1|TRBJ1-5
TGTGCCAGCAGTCCTGACAGGGTGAGCAATCAGCCCCAGCATTTT
CASSPDRVSNQPQHF
>.|TRBV9|TRBD1|TRBJ2-5
TGTGCCAGCAGCGTAGAGGCAGGGGGAGAGACCCAGTACTTC
CASSVEAGGETQYF
>.|TRBV19|TRBD1|TRBJ2-6
TGTGCCAGTAGTCCCCGGACAGGGGCTGGGGCCAACGTCCTGACTTTC
CASSPRTGAGANVLTF
>.|TRBV5-1|.|TRBJ2-5
TGCGCCAGCAGCGTGCGATACGGGGAGACCCAGTACTTC
CASSVRYGETQYF
>.|TRBV27|TRBD1|TRBJ1-4
TGTGCCAGCAGTTTATGGGACAGGGGGGAAAAACTGTTTTTT
CASSLWDRGEKLFF
>.|TRBV4-1|.|TRBJ2-1
TGCGCCAGCAGCCGCGGTTCCAAGGAAAGCTCCTACAATGAGCAGTTCTTC
CASSRGSKESSYNEQFF
>.|TRBV29-1|TRBD2|TRBJ2-1
TGCAGCGTTGGACTAGCCGAGTACAATGAGCAGTTCTTC
CSVGLAEYNEQFF
>.|TRBV11-1|TRBD1|TRBJ2-2
TGTGCCAGCAACAAAGGGGACAGGGGGCCCGGGGAGCTGTTTTTT
CASNKGDRGPGELFF
>.|TRBV10-2|.|TRBJ1-4
TGCGCCAGCAGGAACGGACCCGACCACCGGGAAAAACTGTTTTTT
CASRNGPDHREKLFF
>.|TRBV9|.|TRBJ2-3
TGTGCCAGCACGCGGGGTGACACAGATACGCAGTATTTT
CASTRGDTDTQYF
>.|TRBV5-1|TRBD2|TRBJ2-1
TGCGCCAGCAGCTTGGCCTCGGGACTAGTAGCCAATGAGCAGTTCTTC
CASSLASGLVANEQFF
>.|TRBV11-2|.|TRBJ2-1
TGTGCCAGCAGCTTGTCGCGGGATGGTGAGCAGTTCTTC
CASSLSRDGEQFF
>.|TRBV5-1|.|TRBJ2-1
TGCGCCAGCAGCTTTTCGGGGGAGGCCTACAATGAGCAGTTCTTC
CASSFSGEAYNEQFF
>.|TRBV4-1|.|TRBJ2-2
TGCGCCAGCAGCCAAACTAAAACTAGGACTGGGAACACCGGGGAGCTGTTTTTT
CASSQTKTRTGNTGELFF